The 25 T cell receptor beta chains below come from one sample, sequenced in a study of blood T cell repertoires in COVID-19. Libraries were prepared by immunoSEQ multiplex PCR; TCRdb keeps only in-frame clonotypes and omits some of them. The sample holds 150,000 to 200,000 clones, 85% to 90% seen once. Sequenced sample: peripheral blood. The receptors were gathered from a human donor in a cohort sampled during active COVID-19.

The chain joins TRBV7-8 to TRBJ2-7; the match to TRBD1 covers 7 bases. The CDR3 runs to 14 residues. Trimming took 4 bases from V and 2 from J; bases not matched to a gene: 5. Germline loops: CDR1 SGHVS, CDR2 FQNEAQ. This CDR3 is CASSSSTGTYEQYF. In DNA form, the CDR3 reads TGTGCCAGCAGCTCATCGACAGGGACCTACGAGCAGTACTTC. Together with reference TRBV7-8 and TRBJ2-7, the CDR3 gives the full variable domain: GAGVSQSPRYKVAKRGQDVALRCDPISGHVSLFWYQQALGQGPEFLTYFQNEAQLDKSGLPSDRFFAERPEGSVSTLKIQRTQQEDSAVYLCASSSSTGTYEQYFGPGTRLTVT.

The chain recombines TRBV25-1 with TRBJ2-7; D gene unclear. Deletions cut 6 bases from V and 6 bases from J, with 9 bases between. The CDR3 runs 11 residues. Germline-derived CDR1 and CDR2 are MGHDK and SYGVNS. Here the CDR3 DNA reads TGTGCCAGCAGCTATTTGGTCGAGCAGTACTTC. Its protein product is CASSYLVEQYF.

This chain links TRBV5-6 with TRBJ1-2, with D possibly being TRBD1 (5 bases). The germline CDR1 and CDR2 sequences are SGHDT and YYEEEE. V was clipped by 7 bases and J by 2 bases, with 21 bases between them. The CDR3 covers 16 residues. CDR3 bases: TGTGCCAGCGTCCTGCTACAGGAAAACTCGAACTATGGCTACACCTTC. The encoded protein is CASVLLQENSNYGYTF.

The CDR3 sequence: CASSRTGQGIYGYTF. The DNA for the CDR3 is TGTGCCAGCAGCAGGACAGGGCAGGGGATCTATGGCTACACCTTC. The J gene is TRBJ1-2, the V gene TRBV6-5; TRBD1 agrees at 8 bases. V dropped 6 bases and J dropped 4; count of bases not matched to a gene: 10. The CDR3 spans 15 residues. Germline CDR1 is MNHEY and CDR2 is SVGAGI.

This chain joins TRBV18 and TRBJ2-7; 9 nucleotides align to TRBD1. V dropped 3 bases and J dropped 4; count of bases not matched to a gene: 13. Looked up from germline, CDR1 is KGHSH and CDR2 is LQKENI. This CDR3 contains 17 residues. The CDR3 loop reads CASSPLVGTGSSYEQYF. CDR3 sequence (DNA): TGTGCCAGCTCACCCTTAGTAGGGACAGGGTCTTCGTACGAGCAGTACTTC. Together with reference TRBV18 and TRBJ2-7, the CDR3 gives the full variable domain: NAGVMQNPRHLVRRRGQEARLRCSPMKGHSHVYWYRQLPEEGLKFMVYLQKENIIDESGMPKERFSAEFPKEGPSILRIQQVVRGDSAAYFCASSPLVGTGSSYEQYFGPGTRLTVT.

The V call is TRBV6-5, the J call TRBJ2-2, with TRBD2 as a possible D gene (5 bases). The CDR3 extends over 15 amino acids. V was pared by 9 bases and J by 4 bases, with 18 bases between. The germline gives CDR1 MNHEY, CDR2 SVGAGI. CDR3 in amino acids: CASQGSARGTGELFF. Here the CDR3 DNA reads TGTGCCAGTCAAGGGTCAGCCCGGGGCACCGGGGAGCTGTTTTTT.

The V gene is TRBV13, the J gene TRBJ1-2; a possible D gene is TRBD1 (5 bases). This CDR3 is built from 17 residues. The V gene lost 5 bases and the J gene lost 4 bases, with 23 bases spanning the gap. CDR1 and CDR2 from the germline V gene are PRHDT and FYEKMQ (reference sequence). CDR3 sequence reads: CASSLPSIGGGGYGYTF. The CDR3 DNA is TGTGCCAGCAGCCTCCCCTCGATTGGGGGAGGTGGCTATGGCTACACCTTC.

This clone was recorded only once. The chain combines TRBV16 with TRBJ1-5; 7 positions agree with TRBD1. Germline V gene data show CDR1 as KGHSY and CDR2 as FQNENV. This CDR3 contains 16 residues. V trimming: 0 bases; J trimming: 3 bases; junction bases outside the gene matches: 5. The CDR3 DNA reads TGTGCCAGCAGCCAATCTTACAGGGGCGACAATCAGCCCCAGCATTTT. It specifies CASSQSYRGDNQPQHF.

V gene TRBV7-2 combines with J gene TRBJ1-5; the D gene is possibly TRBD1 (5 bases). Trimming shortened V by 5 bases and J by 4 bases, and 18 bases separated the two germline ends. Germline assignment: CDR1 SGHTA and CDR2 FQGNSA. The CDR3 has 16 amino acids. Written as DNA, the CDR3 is TGTGCCAGCAGCGCATGGGAACCGACAGCAAATCAGCCCCAGCATTTT. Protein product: CASSAWEPTANQPQHF.

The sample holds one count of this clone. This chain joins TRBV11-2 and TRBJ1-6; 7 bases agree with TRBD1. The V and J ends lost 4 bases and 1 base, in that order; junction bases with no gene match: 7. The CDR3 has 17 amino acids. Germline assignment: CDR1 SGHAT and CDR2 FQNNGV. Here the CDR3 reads CASSSADRASYNSPLHF. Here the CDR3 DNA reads TGTGCCAGCAGCTCCGCAGACAGGGCTTCCTATAATTCACCCCTCCACTTT.

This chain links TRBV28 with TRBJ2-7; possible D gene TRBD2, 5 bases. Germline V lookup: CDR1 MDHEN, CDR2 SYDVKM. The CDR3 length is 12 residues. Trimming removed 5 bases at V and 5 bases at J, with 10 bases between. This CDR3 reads CASSKEENEQYF. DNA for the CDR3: TGTGCCAGCAGTAAGGAGGAGAACGAGCAGTACTTC.

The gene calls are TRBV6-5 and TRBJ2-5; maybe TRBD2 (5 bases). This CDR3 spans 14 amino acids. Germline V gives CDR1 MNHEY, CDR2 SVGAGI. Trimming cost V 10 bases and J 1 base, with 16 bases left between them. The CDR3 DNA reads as TGTGCCACCGGAGCGGAGCTTGGCCAAGAGACCCAGTACTTC. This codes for CATGAELGQETQYF.

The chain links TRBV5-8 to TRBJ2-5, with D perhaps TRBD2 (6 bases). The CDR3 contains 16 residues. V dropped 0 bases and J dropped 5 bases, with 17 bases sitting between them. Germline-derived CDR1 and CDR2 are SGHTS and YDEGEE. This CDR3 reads CASSLEQALGRETQYF. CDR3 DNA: TGTGCCAGCAGCTTGGAACAGGCCCTAGGGAGGGAGACCCAGTACTTC. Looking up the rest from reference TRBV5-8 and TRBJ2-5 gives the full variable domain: EAGVTQSPTHLIKTRGQQATLRCSPISGHTSVYWYQQALGLGLQFLLWYDEGEERNRGNFPPRFSGRQFPNYSSELNVNALELEDSALYLCASSLEQALGRETQYFGPGTRLLVL.

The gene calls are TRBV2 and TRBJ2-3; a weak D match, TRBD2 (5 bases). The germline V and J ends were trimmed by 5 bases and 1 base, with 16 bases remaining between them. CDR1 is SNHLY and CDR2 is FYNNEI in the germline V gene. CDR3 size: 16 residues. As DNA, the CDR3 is TGTGCCAGCAGTACGGAAGTGGAGAGGGGCACAGATACGCAGTATTTT. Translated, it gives CASSTEVERGTDTQYF.

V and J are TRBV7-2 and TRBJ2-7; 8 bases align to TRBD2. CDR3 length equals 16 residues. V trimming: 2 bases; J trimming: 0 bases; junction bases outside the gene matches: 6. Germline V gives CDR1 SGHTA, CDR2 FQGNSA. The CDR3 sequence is CASSLLGGGPSYEQYF. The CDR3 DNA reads TGTGCCAGCAGCTTACTGGGCGGGGGGCCCTCCTACGAGCAGTACTTC.

The CDR3 here is CASSVPGLAGYNEQFF. The CDR3 DNA reads as TGTGCCAGCAGTGTACCGGGACTAGCGGGCTACAATGAGCAGTTCTTC. This rearrangement joins TRBV2 to TRBJ2-1, with 12 nucleotides matching TRBD2. The CDR3 length is 16 residues. In germline, CDR1 is SNHLY, CDR2 FYNNEI. The ends lost 4 bases at V and 3 bases at J; junction bases unmatched: 4.

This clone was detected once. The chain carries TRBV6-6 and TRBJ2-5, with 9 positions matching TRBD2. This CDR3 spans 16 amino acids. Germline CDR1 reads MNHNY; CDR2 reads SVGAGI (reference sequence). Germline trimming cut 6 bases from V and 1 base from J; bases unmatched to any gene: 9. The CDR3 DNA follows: TGTGCCAGCAGCTCCGGGAAGCGGGGGGTCCAAGAGACCCAGTACTTC. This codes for CASSSGKRGVQETQYF.

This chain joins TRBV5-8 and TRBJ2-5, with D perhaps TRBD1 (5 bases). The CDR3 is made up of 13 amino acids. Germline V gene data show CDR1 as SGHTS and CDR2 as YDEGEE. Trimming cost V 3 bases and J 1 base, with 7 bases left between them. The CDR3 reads CASSSGFQETQYF. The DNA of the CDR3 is TGTGCCAGCAGCTCAGGGTTCCAAGAGACCCAGTACTTC. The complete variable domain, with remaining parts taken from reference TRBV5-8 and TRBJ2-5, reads EAGVTQSPTHLIKTRGQQATLRCSPISGHTSVYWYQQALGLGLQFLLWYDEGEERNRGNFPPRFSGRQFPNYSSELNVNALELEDSALYLCASSSGFQETQYFGPGTRLLVL.

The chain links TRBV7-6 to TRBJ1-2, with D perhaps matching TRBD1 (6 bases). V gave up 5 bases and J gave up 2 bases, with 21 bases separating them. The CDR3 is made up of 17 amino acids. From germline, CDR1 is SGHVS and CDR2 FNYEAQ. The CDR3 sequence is CASSGWDTTIENYGYTF. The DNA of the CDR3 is TGTGCCAGCAGCGGCTGGGACACCACTATAGAAAACTATGGCTACACCTTC.

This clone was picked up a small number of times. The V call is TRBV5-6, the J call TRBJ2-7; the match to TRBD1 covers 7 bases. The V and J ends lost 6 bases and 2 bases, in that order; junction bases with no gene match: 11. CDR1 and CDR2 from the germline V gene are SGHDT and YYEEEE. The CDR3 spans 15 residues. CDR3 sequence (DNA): TGTGCCAGCACCCCCGGAGGACAGGCCGCCTACGAGCAGTACTTC. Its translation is CASTPGGQAAYEQYF.

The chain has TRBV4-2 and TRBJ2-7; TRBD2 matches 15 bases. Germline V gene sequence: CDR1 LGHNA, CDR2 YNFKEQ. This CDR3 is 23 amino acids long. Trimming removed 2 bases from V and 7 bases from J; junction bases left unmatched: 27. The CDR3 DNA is TGTGCCAGCAGCCAACAGATAAGGGCCCTAACCCCCGGACTAGCGGGGGGGCTGAGGGAGCAGTACTTC. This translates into CASSQQIRALTPGLAGGLREQYF.

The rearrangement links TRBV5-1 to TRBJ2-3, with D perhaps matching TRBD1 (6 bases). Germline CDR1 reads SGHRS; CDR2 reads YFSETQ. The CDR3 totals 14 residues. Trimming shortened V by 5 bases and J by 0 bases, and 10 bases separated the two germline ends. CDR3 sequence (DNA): TGCGCCAGCAGGACAGGCACTAGCACAGATACGCAGTATTTT. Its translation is CASRTGTSTDTQYF.

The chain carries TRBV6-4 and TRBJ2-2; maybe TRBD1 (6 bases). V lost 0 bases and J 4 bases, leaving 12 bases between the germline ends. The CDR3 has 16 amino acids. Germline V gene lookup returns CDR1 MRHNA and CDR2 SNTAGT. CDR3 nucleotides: TGTGCCAGCAGTGACTCTGGGGGCTTCACCACCGGGGAGCTGTTTTTT. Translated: CASSDSGGFTTGELFF.

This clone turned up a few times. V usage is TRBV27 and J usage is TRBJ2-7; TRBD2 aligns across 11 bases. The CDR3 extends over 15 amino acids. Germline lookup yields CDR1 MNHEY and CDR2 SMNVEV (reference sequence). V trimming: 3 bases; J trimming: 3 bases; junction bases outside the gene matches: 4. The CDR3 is CASSFDSGGDYEQYF. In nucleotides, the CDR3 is TGTGCCAGCAGTTTCGATAGCGGGGGGGACTACGAGCAGTACTTC.

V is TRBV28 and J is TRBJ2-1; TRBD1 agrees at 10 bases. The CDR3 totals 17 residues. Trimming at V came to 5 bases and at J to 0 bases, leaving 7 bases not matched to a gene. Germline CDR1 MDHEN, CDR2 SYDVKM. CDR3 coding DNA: TGTGCCAGCAGTGGACAGGGGGTTCAAAGCTCCTACAATGAGCAGTTCTTC. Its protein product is CASSGQGVQSSYNEQFF.